The clone carrying this TCR beta chain came up many times. What it binds is unknown. The CDR3 is made up of 16 amino acids. The V gene's germline CDR1 is MGHRA and CDR2 YSYEKL. The V end was cut by 3 bases, the J end by 0 bases, with 12 bases between. This specimen comes from a study of T-cell memory formation after mild COVID-19. Broader study findings: The pre-infection memory compartment contained some responding clones, suggesting cross-reactive memory joined. CD4/CD8 balance held among clones contracting day 15 to 85, and later expanders leaned CD4+.

5'RACE with constant-segment primers built TCRalpha and TCRbeta cDNA libraries with UMIs. TCRdb re-analysed the 5' RACE reads in MiXCR, keeping a single row per CDR3 protein. The sample lists about 13,000 distinct CDR3 sequences, 15% to 20% occurring once. The chain uses TRBV4-1 and TRBJ1-3; D not resolved. The TCR originated in a man in his late teens or twenties who had mild COVID-19 (a few samples of this study predate the infection). Cell type and time point are not known. Material: PBMCs or a T cell subset sorted from them (not recorded which). The CDR3 loop reads CASSHAPPFSGNTIYF. The CDR3 DNA reads TGCGCCAGCAGCCACGCACCGCCATTCTCTGGAAACACCATATATTTT.